This T cell receptor beta chain was recovered during a study of T cell responses to AZD1222 COVID-19 vaccine. Assay: immunoSEQ multiplex PCR; the TCRdb copy retains only in-frame clones and omits some. The data show just over 150,000 clones, less than 90% seen once. Remarks on this clone: No antigen is known for it.

Overall study findings and caveats: Baseline serostatus was positive in only six AZD1222 recipients. Clonal diversity may have been underestimated, and the donors were mostly white British, with more females than males. It was only after the peak T cell response that any repertoires were sampled. Unmutated variant regions reportedly attract nearly half of all spike-specific TCRs.

The CDR3 is made up of 14 amino acids. V was shortened by 3 bases and J by 3 bases, with 10 bases between the two germline ends. The V gene's germline CDR1 is MGHRA and CDR2 YSYEKL. This receptor was taken from an adult who had recovered from COVID-19. This material consisted of peripheral blood, taken after recovery from COVID-19. V gene TRBV4-1 combines with J gene TRBJ2-3; D is uncertain. The CDR3 DNA reads as TGCGCCAGCAGCCAGGACGACGGAACAGATACGCAGTATTTT. As protein: CASSQDDGTDTQYF.